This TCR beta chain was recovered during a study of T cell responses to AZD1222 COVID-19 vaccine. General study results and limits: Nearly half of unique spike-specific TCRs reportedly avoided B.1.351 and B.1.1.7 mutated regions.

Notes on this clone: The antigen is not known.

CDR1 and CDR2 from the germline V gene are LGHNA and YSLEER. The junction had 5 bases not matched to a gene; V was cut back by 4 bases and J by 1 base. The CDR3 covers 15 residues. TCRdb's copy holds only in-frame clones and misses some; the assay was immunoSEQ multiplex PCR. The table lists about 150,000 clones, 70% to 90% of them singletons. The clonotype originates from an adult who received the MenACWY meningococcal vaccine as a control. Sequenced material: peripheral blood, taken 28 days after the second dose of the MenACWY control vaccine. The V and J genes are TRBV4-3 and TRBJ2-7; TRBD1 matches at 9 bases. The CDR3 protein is CASSPGTGSSYEQYF. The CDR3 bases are TGCGCCAGCAGCCCCGGGACAGGGTCGTCCTACGAGCAGTACTTC.